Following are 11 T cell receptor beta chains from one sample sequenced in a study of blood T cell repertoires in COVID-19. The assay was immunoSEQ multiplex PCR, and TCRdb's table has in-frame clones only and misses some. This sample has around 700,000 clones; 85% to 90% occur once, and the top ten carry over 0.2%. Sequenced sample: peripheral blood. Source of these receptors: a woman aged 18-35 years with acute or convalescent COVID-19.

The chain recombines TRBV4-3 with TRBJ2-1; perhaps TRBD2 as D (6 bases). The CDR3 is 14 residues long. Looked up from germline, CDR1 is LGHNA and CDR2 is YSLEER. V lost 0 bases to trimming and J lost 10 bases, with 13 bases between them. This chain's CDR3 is CASSQDLRGGEQFF. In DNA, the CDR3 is TGCGCCAGCAGCCAAGATCTGCGGGGAGGCGAGCAGTTCTTC.

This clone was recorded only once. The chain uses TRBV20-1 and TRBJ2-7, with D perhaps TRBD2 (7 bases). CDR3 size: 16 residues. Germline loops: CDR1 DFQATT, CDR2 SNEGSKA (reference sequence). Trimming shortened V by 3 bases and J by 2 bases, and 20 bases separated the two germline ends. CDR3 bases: TGCAGTGCTAGTCTCAAAGACGGGGGGCATCCCTACGAGCAGTACTTC. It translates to CSASLKDGGHPYEQYF.

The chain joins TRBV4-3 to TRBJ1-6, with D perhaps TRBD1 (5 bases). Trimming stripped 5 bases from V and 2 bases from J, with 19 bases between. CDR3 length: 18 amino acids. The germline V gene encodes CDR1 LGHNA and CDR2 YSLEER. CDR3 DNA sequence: TGCGCCAGCAGCGAAGGCAGGGAATTAAACCCCTATAATTCACCCCTCCACTTT. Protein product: CASSEGRELNPYNSPLHF.

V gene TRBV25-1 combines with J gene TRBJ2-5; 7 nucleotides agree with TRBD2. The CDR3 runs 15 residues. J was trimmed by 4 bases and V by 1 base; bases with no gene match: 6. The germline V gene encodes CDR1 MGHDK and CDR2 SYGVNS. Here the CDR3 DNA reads TGTGCCAGCAGTGAATCGACTAGCCTTGGAGAGACCCAGTACTTC. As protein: CASSESTSLGETQYF.

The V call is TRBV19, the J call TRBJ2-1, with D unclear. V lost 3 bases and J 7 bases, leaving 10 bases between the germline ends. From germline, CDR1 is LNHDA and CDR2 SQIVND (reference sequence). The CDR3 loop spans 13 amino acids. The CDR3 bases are TGTGCCAGTAGTATTGCGGCGTTTAATGAGCAGTTCTTC. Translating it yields CASSIAAFNEQFF.

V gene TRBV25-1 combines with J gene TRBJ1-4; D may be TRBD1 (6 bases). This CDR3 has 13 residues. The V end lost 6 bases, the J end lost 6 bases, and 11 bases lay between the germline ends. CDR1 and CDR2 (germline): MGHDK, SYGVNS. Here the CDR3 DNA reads TGTGCCAGCAGCTACAGGGAGCATGAAAAACTGTTTTTT. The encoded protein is CASSYREHEKLFF.

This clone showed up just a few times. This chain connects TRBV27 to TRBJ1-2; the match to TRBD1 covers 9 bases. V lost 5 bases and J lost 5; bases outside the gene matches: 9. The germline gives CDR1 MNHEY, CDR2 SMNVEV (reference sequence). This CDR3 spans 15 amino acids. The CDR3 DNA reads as TGTGCCAGCAGTCCCGTCTGGACAGGGGAGTATGGCTACACCTTC. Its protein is CASSPVWTGEYGYTF.

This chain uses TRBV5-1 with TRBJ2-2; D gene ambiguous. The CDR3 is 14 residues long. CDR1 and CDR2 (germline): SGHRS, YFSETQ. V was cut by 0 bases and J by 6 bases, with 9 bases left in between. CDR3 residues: CASSLGGFAGELFF. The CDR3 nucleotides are TGCGCCAGCAGCTTGGGAGGTTTTGCCGGGGAGCTGTTTTTT.

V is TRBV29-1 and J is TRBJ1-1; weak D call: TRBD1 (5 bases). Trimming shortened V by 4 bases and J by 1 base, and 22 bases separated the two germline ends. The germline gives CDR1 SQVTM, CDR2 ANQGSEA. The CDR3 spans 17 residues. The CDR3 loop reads CSVGDPRGKLTNTEAFF. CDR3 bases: TGCAGCGTTGGGGACCCGCGGGGGAAATTAACGAACACTGAAGCTTTCTTT.

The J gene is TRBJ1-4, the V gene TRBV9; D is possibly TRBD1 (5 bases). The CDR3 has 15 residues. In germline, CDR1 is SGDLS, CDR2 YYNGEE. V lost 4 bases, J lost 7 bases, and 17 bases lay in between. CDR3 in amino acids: CASSPEISGGEKLFF. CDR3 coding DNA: TGTGCCAGCAGCCCAGAAATTAGCGGGGGTGAAAAACTGTTTTTT.

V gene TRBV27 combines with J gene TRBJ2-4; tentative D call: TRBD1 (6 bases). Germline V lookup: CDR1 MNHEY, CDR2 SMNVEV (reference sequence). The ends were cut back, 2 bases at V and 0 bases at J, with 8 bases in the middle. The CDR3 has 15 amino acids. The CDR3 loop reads CASSLGGVAKNIQYF. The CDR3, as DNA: TGTGCCAGCAGTTTAGGGGGCGTAGCCAAAAACATTCAGTACTTC.